This passage covers 17 T cell receptor beta chains from one sample sequenced in a study of shared clonotypes between healthy human individuals. Profiled with immunoSEQ multiplex PCR; TCRdb holds only in-frame clones, not every one. The data contain about 1.5 million clones, 95% to 99% of them singletons. Sequencing was done on a sample of naive CD4+ T cells sorted from blood. Subset meaning: CD45RA+ positively selected. These TCRs come from a man aged 25-45 years in good health.

This chain joins TRBV4-1 and TRBJ2-7; the match to TRBD2 covers 7 bases. Germline trimming cut 4 bases from V and 6 bases from J; bases unmatched to any gene: 18. The length of the CDR3 is 17 residues. CDR1 is MGHRA, CDR2 YSYEKL, per germline. The CDR3: CASSPFGKAGANSEQYF. The CDR3 coding sequence is TGCGCCAGCAGCCCCTTCGGGAAGGCGGGAGCTAACTCCGAGCAGTACTTC.

The rearrangement uses TRBV20-1 and TRBJ1-1; no reliable D call. Germline V CDR1 and CDR2: DFQATT, SNEGSKA (reference sequence). The CDR3 has 10 residues. CDR3 residues: CIQRDTEAFF. The DNA of the CDR3 is TGCATCCAAAGGGACACTGAAGCTTTCTTT.

Only one count was recorded for this clone. CDR3: CASSLGFLLAGYNEQFF. For the CDR3, the DNA is TGTGCCAGCAGCTTAGGATTCTTACTAGCGGGGTACAATGAGCAGTTCTTC. The J gene is TRBJ2-1, the V gene TRBV11-3; 10 bases agree with TRBD2. Trimming at V came to 1 base and at J to 4 bases, leaving 7 bases not matched to a gene. The CDR3 totals 17 residues. Germline assignment: CDR1 SGHNT and CDR2 YENEEA.

This chain uses TRBV9 with TRBJ2-7; TRBD1 matches at 10 bases. The junction had 12 bases not matched to a gene; V was cut back by 4 bases and J by 2 bases. Germline CDR1 SGDLS, CDR2 YYNGEE. The CDR3 is made up of 17 amino acids. This CDR3 is CASSPQSGTGDPYEQYF. CDR3 DNA: TGTGCCAGCAGCCCTCAAAGTGGGACAGGGGACCCCTACGAGCAGTACTTC.

The rearrangement links TRBV7-3 to TRBJ2-7; the D gene is possibly TRBD2 (6 bases). The CDR3 is 15 residues long. V was trimmed by 5 bases and J by 3 bases, leaving 17 bases between them. The germline CDR1 and CDR2 sequences are SGHTA and FQGTGA. The CDR3 DNA reads as TGTGCCAGCAGCCCCGATCCTCCGGGACTCTACGAGCAGTACTTC. It yields the protein CASSPDPPGLYEQYF.

This chain uses TRBV2 with TRBJ1-5; D not certain. Germline V CDR1 and CDR2: SNHLY, FYNNEI. CDR3 length: 14 amino acids. The V end was cut by 3 bases, the J end by 2 bases, with 8 bases between. The CDR3 reads CASSDRFRNQPQHF. CDR3 nucleotides: TGTGCCAGCAGTGACAGATTTCGCAATCAGCCCCAGCATTTT.

CDR3 sequence (DNA): TGTGCCAGCAGTACATTCCGGGACAACCAAGAGACCCAGTACTTC. This sequence encodes CASSTFRDNQETQYF. The chain links TRBV6-5 to TRBJ2-5; possibly TRBD1 for D (6 bases). The germline CDR1 and CDR2 sequences are MNHEY and SVGAGI. Trimming pared 5 bases from V and 0 bases from J, leaving 13 bases between. The CDR3 consists of 15 residues.

The chain employs TRBV28 and TRBJ1-5, with 11 bases fitting TRBD1. The length of the CDR3 is 15 residues. V lost 6 bases and J lost 3; bases outside the gene matches: 4. Germline V gene data show CDR1 as MDHEN and CDR2 as SYDVKM. The CDR3 DNA reads as TGTGCCAGCAGGTGGGACAGGGGGTACAATCAGCCCCAGCATTTT. It codes for CASRWDRGYNQPQHF.

CDR3 in DNA: TGTGCCAGCAGTTTATCCAGGTTGAACGGGGAGCTGTTTTTT. It specifies CASSLSRLNGELFF. This chain joins TRBV28 and TRBJ2-2; D not resolved. This CDR3 region has 14 residues. The ends were cut back, 1 base at V and 7 bases at J, with 10 bases in the middle. CDR1 is MDHEN and CDR2 is SYDVKM in the germline V gene.

This chain links TRBV5-1 with TRBJ2-1, with 13 bases fitting TRBD2. The J segment lost 1 base and the V segment lost 5 bases, leaving 15 bases of the junction unmatched. The CDR3 loop spans 20 amino acids. The germline CDR1 and CDR2 sequences are SGHRS and YFSETQ. The CDR3 region has the DNA TGCGCCAGCAGATATACGTCGGTACTAGCGGGAGGGTCGTCCTACAATGAGCAGTTCTTC. Encoded protein: CASRYTSVLAGGSSYNEQFF.

This chain links TRBV10-3 with TRBJ1-2; no clear D. Trimming removed 2 bases from V and 4 bases from J, with 11 bases in between. CDR3 length: 14 amino acids. Germline CDR1 is ENHRY and CDR2 is SYGVKD. Written as DNA, the CDR3 is TGTGCCATCAGTGAGGAGGGCCAGTTCTATGGCTACACCTTC. Translation gives CAISEEGQFYGYTF.

The chain joins TRBV5-6 to TRBJ2-2; TRBD1 aligns across 10 bases. Germline V gene sequence: CDR1 SGHDT, CDR2 YYEEEE. Germline trimming cut 2 bases from V and 6 bases from J; bases unmatched to any gene: 7. The CDR3 has 16 amino acids. The CDR3 loop reads CASSFLGQGSAGELFF. In DNA, the CDR3 is TGTGCCAGCAGCTTTCTGGGACAGGGGTCGGCCGGGGAGCTGTTTTTT.

This chain joins TRBV7-9 and TRBJ2-3; 12 bases line up with TRBD2. The CDR3 runs 18 residues. Germline CDR1 and CDR2: SEHNR and FQNEAQ (reference sequence). V dropped 3 bases and J dropped 6; count of bases not matched to a gene: 13. Here the CDR3 DNA reads TGTGCCAGCAGCTTGGAACTAGCGGGAGGCAAAGCCCCCGATACGCAGTATTTT. Protein: CASSLELAGGKAPDTQYF.

V usage is TRBV7-2 and J usage is TRBJ2-1, with TRBD1 as a possible D gene (6 bases). Germline V gene lookup returns CDR1 SGHTA and CDR2 FQGNSA. Between the trimmed V and J ends, which lost 3 bases and 3 bases, there was a span of 12 bases. CDR3 length: 15 residues. In nucleotides, the CDR3 is TGTGCCAGCAGCTTCTCCAACAGGGACTACAATGAGCAGTTCTTC. Amino acid sequence: CASSFSNRDYNEQFF.

As regards this clone: Within the sample, other DNA sequences also encode this same CDR3. This chain connects TRBV29-1 to TRBJ1-5; D is undetermined. The CDR3 is 12 residues long. Trimming took off 5 bases at V and 0 bases at J, with 5 bases between the two ends. Germline CDR1 SQVTM, CDR2 ANQGSEA. As DNA, the CDR3 is TGCAGCGTTCAGGATAGCAATCAGCCCCAGCATTTT. It yields the protein CSVQDSNQPQHF.

This rearrangement joins TRBV19 to TRBJ2-7; 9 bases align to TRBD2. CDR1 and CDR2 (germline): LNHDA, SQIVND (reference sequence). The CDR3 consists of 16 residues. Unmatched junction bases numbered 15, after V lost 5 bases and J lost 7 bases. The CDR3 protein is CASSGRALAGRMEQYF. The CDR3, as DNA: TGTGCCAGTAGTGGACGGGCCCTAGCGGGGAGGATGGAGCAGTACTTC.

V is TRBV5-4 and J is TRBJ2-2, with 11 bases that match TRBD2. V trimming: 3 bases; J trimming: 7 bases; junction bases outside the gene matches: 5. The CDR3 is made up of 15 amino acids. In germline, CDR1 is SGHNT, CDR2 YYREEE (reference sequence). The CDR3 region has the DNA TGTGCCAGCAGCTCCCTAGCGGGAGGCATCGGGGAGCTGTTTTTT. This codes for CASSSLAGGIGELFF.